These 30 T cell receptor beta chains share one sample of origin, sequenced in a study of beta chain features in type 1 diabetes. Study conclusions and caveats: A moderate, significant TCRB CDR3 shortening appeared in type 1 diabetes across four CD4+ subsets.

Which antigens these TCRs recognize remains unknown. Of the isolated RNA, all was reverse transcribed, and so the sequenced material was expressed TCRB transcripts. The repertoire was sequenced with immunoSEQ multiplex PCR; TCRdb's copy has only in-frame clones and lacks some. The data show about 390,000 clones, 8.5% to 10% seen once. Sequencing was carried out using central memory CD4+ T cells from blood. The receptors were gathered from a man in his thirties or forties with type 1 diabetes.

This clone was picked up a small number of times. V gene TRBV7-9 combines with J gene TRBJ1-1; TRBD1 might be the D (5 bases). V shed 5 bases and J shed 4 bases, with 14 bases lying between them. Germline CDR1 and CDR2: SEHNR and FQNEAQ (reference sequence). The CDR3 spans 14 residues. CDR3 in amino acids: CASSVNTGGTEAFF. In DNA, the CDR3 is TGTGCCAGCAGCGTAAATACGGGGGGCACTGAAGCTTTCTTT.

The table lists this clone with a few counts. The CDR3 here is CASSGPSGQMNTEAFF. In nucleotides, the CDR3 is TGTGCCAGCAGTGGGCCGTCGGGACAGATGAACACTGAAGCTTTCTTT. This chain links TRBV6-1 with TRBJ1-1; 7 bases line up with TRBD1. V was pared by 4 bases and J by 0 bases, with 8 bases of the junction left unmatched. This CDR3 spans 16 amino acids. Germline V lookup: CDR1 MNHNS, CDR2 SASEGT.

The V and J genes are TRBV7-9 and TRBJ1-4; D gene ambiguous. This CDR3 comprises 16 residues. The ends were cut back, 2 bases at V and 7 bases at J, with 17 bases in the middle. The germline V gene encodes CDR1 SEHNR and CDR2 FQNEAQ (reference sequence). The CDR3 nucleotides are TGTGCCAGCAGCTTAATCACGGGAAGTACGGCTGAAAAACTGTTTTTT. Residues: CASSLITGSTAEKLFF.

This clone was observed at least ten times. The genes are TRBV10-3 and TRBJ2-4; D remains ambiguous. Germline loops: CDR1 ENHRY, CDR2 SYGVKD. CDR3 size: 12 residues. Trimming left V 2 bases short and J 6 bases short, with 5 bases between. CDR3 sequence: CAISEVGNIQYF. The CDR3 region has the DNA TGTGCCATCAGTGAGGTCGGAAACATTCAGTACTTC.

This clone was counted a few times. The V and J genes are TRBV7-2 and TRBJ2-3; D tentatively fits TRBD1 or TRBD2 (5 bases each). Trimming cost V 3 bases and J 6 bases, with 10 bases left between them. The CDR3 spans 13 residues. Germline-derived CDR1 and CDR2 are SGHTA and FQGNSA. Written as DNA, the CDR3 is TGTGCCAGCAGCTTCAAAGAGGGGGATACGCAGTATTTT. Protein product: CASSFKEGDTQYF.

Only a few counts were recorded for this clone. J is TRBJ2-1 and V is TRBV18; 11 bases match TRBD2. The germline gives CDR1 KGHSH, CDR2 LQKENI. Unmatched junction bases numbered 0, after V lost 3 bases and J lost 2 bases. This CDR3 region has 15 residues. This CDR3 is CASSPSGRAYNEQFF. CDR3 DNA: TGTGCCAGCTCACCTAGCGGGAGGGCCTACAATGAGCAGTTCTTC.

This clone was seen at least ten times. The sample carries other DNA sequences with the same CDR3. The V and J genes are TRBV10-3 and TRBJ1-1; D might be TRBD1 (5 bases). Germline lookup yields CDR1 ENHRY and CDR2 SYGVKD. Trimming took off 0 bases at V and 1 base at J, with 6 bases between the two ends. CDR3 length equals 14 residues. Here the CDR3 DNA reads TGTGCCATCAGTGAGTCTGGGGGGAACACTGAAGCTTTCTTT. Its protein product is CAISESGGNTEAFF.

The chain joins TRBV19 to TRBJ1-2; no definite D call. Per the germline V gene, CDR1 is LNHDA and CDR2 is SQIVND (reference sequence). V lost 4 bases, J lost 8 bases, and 20 bases lay in between. The CDR3 is made up of 15 amino acids. DNA of the CDR3: TGTGCCAGTAGTACCCCCCGGTCGACCAGTAAGGGCTACACCTTC. This encodes CASSTPRSTSKGYTF.

This clone appeared a few times. V is TRBV5-1 and J is TRBJ2-5, with D tentatively TRBD1 (6 bases). CDR1 and CDR2 (germline): SGHRS, YFSETQ. This CDR3 has 17 residues. Trimming left V 0 bases short and J 1 base short, with 16 bases between. The CDR3: CASSLADRRGGQETQYF. In DNA form, the CDR3 reads TGCGCCAGCAGCTTGGCCGACAGGAGAGGAGGCCAAGAGACCCAGTACTTC.

The V gene is TRBV11-3, the J gene TRBJ1-6; 7 bases fit TRBD1. The CDR3 spans 14 residues. The V segment lost 4 bases and the J segment 7 bases; nucleotides outside the gene matches: 4. Germline lookup yields CDR1 SGHNT and CDR2 YENEEA. The CDR3 sequence: CASSWDSGNSPLHF. The CDR3 bases are TGTGCCAGCAGCTGGGACAGCGGGAATTCACCCCTCCACTTT.

This clone was observed a few times. Additional DNA sequences in this sample encode the identical CDR3. The rearrangement joins TRBV28 to TRBJ2-7; D is perhaps TRBD2 (6 bases). The V and J ends lost 6 bases and 4 bases respectively, with 10 bases between them. This CDR3 is 12 amino acids long. The germline gives CDR1 MDHEN, CDR2 SYDVKM. CDR3 nucleotide sequence: TGTGCCAGCAGCCTTGGGACTTACGAGCAGTACTTC. Translating gives CASSLGTYEQYF.

This clone was counted at least ten times. This chain connects TRBV19 to TRBJ2-7; the match to TRBD2 covers 12 bases. V was pared by 4 bases and J by 0 bases, with 4 bases of the junction left unmatched. CDR3 length: 16 residues. CDR1 is LNHDA and CDR2 is SQIVND in the germline V gene (reference sequence). The CDR3 bases are TGTGCCAGTAGTACACCGACTAGCGGGAGCTCCTACGAGCAGTACTTC. Its translation is CASSTPTSGSSYEQYF.

The genes are TRBV1 and TRBJ2-7; no check of the table's D call, TRBD1, against the DNA was made. TRBV1 is shown as a pseudogene. The CDR3 extends over 16 amino acids. The CDR3 DNA follows: TGCACCAGCAGCCAAAAAAAAGGACAAGGATCCTACGAGCAGTACTTC. Protein sequence: CTSSQKKGQGSYEQYF.

The rearrangement uses TRBV7-8 and TRBJ1-2; TRBD1 is a possible D gene (6 bases). Germline V gives CDR1 SGHVS, CDR2 FQNEAQ. The CDR3 is 17 residues long. With 5 bases removed from V and 2 bases from J, the gap between germline ends came to 21 bases. Here the CDR3 DNA reads TGTGCCAGCAGCCAACCTTCGTGGGGGGCTGTGAACTATGGCTACACCTTC. As protein: CASSQPSWGAVNYGYTF.

This clone was seen ten or more times. The V and J genes are TRBV27 and TRBJ2-1; TRBD2 matches 13 bases. The CDR3 is made up of 15 amino acids. With V trimmed by 5 bases and J by 4 bases, 2 bases remained unmatched. Germline assignment: CDR1 MNHEY and CDR2 SMNVEV (reference sequence). DNA for the CDR3: TGTGCCAGCAGTCCACTAGCGGGAGGGTACAATGAGCAGTTCTTC. This codes for CASSPLAGGYNEQFF.

The chain employs TRBV19 and TRBJ2-2; D call uncertain. The CDR3 runs to 15 residues. Trimming took off 7 bases at V and 5 bases at J, with 17 bases between the two ends. CDR1 LNHDA and CDR2 SQIVND come from the germline V gene (reference sequence). The CDR3 nucleotides read TGTGCCAGTAATCAAGCACTAACCCATACCGGGGAGCTGTTTTTT. It encodes CASNQALTHTGELFF.

On this clone: The junction differs from germline at one of its ends, possibly a read error. Other DNA sequences in the sample encode the same CDR3. The chain carries TRBV30 and TRBJ2-6, with D perhaps TRBD1 or TRBD2 (7 bases each). The CDR3 contains 17 residues. Germline V gene data show CDR1 as GTSNPN and CDR2 as SVGIG (reference sequence). CDR3 DNA sequence: TGTGCCGGGAGTCGGGGCAGGGGGGGATCTGGGGCCAACGTCCTGACTTTC. The encoded protein is CAGSRGRGGSGANVLTF.

This clone was counted ten times or more. The CDR3 is CAIRPGQGKETQYF. The CDR3 region has the DNA TGTGCCATCAGACCGGGACAGGGTAAAGAGACCCAGTACTTC. The rearrangement joins TRBV10-3 to TRBJ2-5, with 9 bases identical to TRBD1. The V and J ends lost 6 bases and 3 bases, in that order; junction bases with no gene match: 5. Germline loops: CDR1 ENHRY, CDR2 SYGVKD. The CDR3 covers 14 residues.

The CDR3 loop reads CASSSPFAGLGYTF. The CDR3 DNA follows: TGTGCCAGCAGTTCCCCCTTTGCGGGCCTGGGCTACACCTTC. V gene TRBV6-1 combines with J gene TRBJ1-2; D not resolved. Germline assignment: CDR1 MNHNS and CDR2 SASEGT. Trimming shortened V by 5 bases and J by 8 bases, and 18 bases separated the two germline ends. The CDR3 consists of 14 residues.

The rearrangement links TRBV4-3 to TRBJ2-2; possibly TRBD1 for D (6 bases). Germline CDR1 and CDR2: LGHNA and YSLEER. The CDR3 length is 16 residues. V lost 1 base and J 5 bases, leaving 14 bases between the germline ends. The chain's CDR3 is CASSQALTGWTGELFF. Here the CDR3 DNA reads TGCGCCAGCAGCCAAGCACTCACAGGGTGGACCGGGGAGCTGTTTTTT.

The V and J genes are TRBV19 and TRBJ2-3; D remains unclear. CDR1 LNHDA and CDR2 SQIVND come from the germline V gene (reference sequence). The CDR3 has 13 amino acids. The V gene lost 6 bases and the J gene lost 6 bases, with 13 bases spanning the gap. The CDR3 nucleotides read TGTGCCAGTAGCTTATCCGGATACGATACGCAGTATTTT. Amino acid sequence: CASSLSGYDTQYF.

The chain combines TRBV9 with TRBJ1-6; maybe TRBD1 (6 bases). Trimming shortened V by 0 bases and J by 9 bases, and 10 bases separated the two germline ends. Germline assignment: CDR1 SGDLS and CDR2 YYNGEE. This CDR3 has 14 residues. The CDR3 DNA is TGTGCCAGCAGCGTAGCCGGGGACATTTCACCCCTCCACTTT. It encodes CASSVAGDISPLHF.

V and J are TRBV13 and TRBJ2-5; D remains unclear. This CDR3 has 17 residues. V was cut by 5 bases and J by 2 bases, with 21 bases left in between. Germline-derived CDR1 and CDR2 are PRHDT and FYEKMQ (reference sequence). The CDR3 coding sequence is TGTGCCAGCAGCCCGCGGTGGGTCAGCAAACTACAAGAGACCCAGTACTTC. It encodes CASSPRWVSKLQETQYF.

This clone was seen a handful of times. The chain is built from TRBV30 and TRBJ2-1; no firm D call. Between the trimmed V and J ends, which lost 1 base and 4 bases, there was a span of 8 bases. CDR3 size: 13 residues. CDR1 and CDR2 from the germline V gene are GTSNPN and SVGIG (reference sequence). The CDR3, as DNA: TGTGCCTGGAGTGGAGGAACTTACAATGAGCAGTTCTTC. This gives the protein CAWSGGTYNEQFF.

This clone has a handful of counts. The V and J genes are TRBV7-8 and TRBJ1-3, with D perhaps matching TRBD1 (6 bases). Trimming left V 5 bases short and J 2 bases short, with 16 bases between. Germline V gives CDR1 SGHVS, CDR2 FQNEAQ. This CDR3 is 16 amino acids long. Here the CDR3 reads CASSPGTWNAGNTIYF. DNA for the CDR3: TGTGCCAGCAGCCCCGGGACATGGAATGCTGGAAACACCATATATTTT.

The rearrangement uses TRBV11-2 and TRBJ1-2, with 8 nucleotides matching TRBD1. Trimming cost V 5 bases and J 4 bases; bases outside gene matches: 9. The CDR3 totals 15 residues. Germline V gene sequence: CDR1 SGHAT, CDR2 FQNNGV. CDR3 amino acids: CASSQRQGASYGYTF. The CDR3 bases are TGTGCCAGCAGCCAAAGGCAGGGGGCGAGCTATGGCTACACCTTC.

For this clone: A read error may account for a junction end that differs from germline. The chain employs TRBV10-3 and TRBJ1-1, with TRBD1 matching over 7 bases. The V gene's germline CDR1 is ENHRY and CDR2 SYGVKD. CDR3 length equals 14 residues. The chain's CDR3 is CASSDRVGNTEAFF. CDR3 DNA sequence: TGTGCCAGCAGTGACAGGGTGGGAAACACTGAAGCTTTCTTT.

This clone has just a few counts. This chain uses TRBV27 with TRBJ1-5; D is unresolved. V shed 3 bases and J shed 6 bases, with 9 bases lying between them. CDR1 is MNHEY and CDR2 is SMNVEV in the germline V gene (reference sequence). This CDR3 has 13 amino acids. CDR3 bases: TGTGCCAGCAGTTTTGATCAGGTTCAGCCCCAGCATTTT. This codes for CASSFDQVQPQHF.

This clone was counted between two and nine times. This CDR3 reads CASSLRLAGEDEQFF. In nucleotides, the CDR3 is TGTGCCAGCAGCCTCAGACTAGCGGGAGAAGATGAGCAGTTCTTC. V is TRBV7-9 and J is TRBJ2-1; 12 bases line up with TRBD2. Germline V gene data show CDR1 as SEHNR and CDR2 as FQNEAQ (reference sequence). After removal of 5 bases from V and 8 bases from J, the junction contained 7 bases not matched to a gene. This CDR3 comprises 15 residues.

The chain combines TRBV30 with TRBJ2-3, with D possibly TRBD1 on 6 matching bases. Germline values: CDR1 GTSNPN, CDR2 SVGIG (reference sequence). The CDR3 is 14 residues long. The germline V and J ends were trimmed by 4 bases and 4 bases, with 15 bases remaining between them. The CDR3 region has the DNA TGTGCCTGGACACAGGGTACATCCCCAGATACGCAGTATTTT. As protein: CAWTQGTSPDTQYF.